This TCR beta chain derives from a study of T cells in Graves' hyperthyroidism and ophthalmopathy. RNA transcripts yielded amplified TCR beta CDR3 regions. In the first-round RT-PCR of the TCR CDR3, the HTBI primer set was used. TCRdb fed the multiplex PCR reads into MiXCR, producing one record per CDR3 protein. This sample has roughly 750,000 distinct CDR3 sequences, with about a sixth found just once. This sample holds PBMCs from under 11 ml fresh peripheral blood. This clonotype was detected many times. With V trimmed by 2 bases and J by 3 bases, 5 bases remained unmatched. The germline V gene has CDR1 DFQATT and CDR2 SNEGSKA (reference sequence). This CDR3 contains 16 residues.

The chain couples TRBV20-1 to TRBJ2-1, with TRBD2 identical over 12 bases. The receptor was derived from a man aged 18 to 29 with Graves' hyperthyroidism. What was sequenced was blood. The CDR3 spells CSARTLAGGLYNEQFF. The CDR3 nucleotides read TGCAGTGCTAGAACCCTAGCGGGAGGGCTCTACAATGAGCAGTTCTTC.